This TCR beta chain stems from a study of T cell responses to AZD1222 COVID-19 vaccine. Across the study: Second-dose intervals of approximately 4 or approximately 12 weeks were pooled. Notes on the study in general: Compared with day 0, the breadth and depth of the Spike-specific TCR repertoire rose significantly after two doses of AZD1222. Donors were chiefly white British, with a greater number of females, and clonal diversity was perhaps underestimated. Among vaccine-associated CD4 TCRs, coverage spanned spike, with dominance at 160-218 and 743-854.

To note about this clone: Its target is unknown.

From germline, CDR1 is LNHDA and CDR2 SQIVND (reference sequence). V lost 3 bases to trimming and J lost 1 base, with 10 bases between them. The CDR3 covers 15 residues. Clones were sequenced by immunoSEQ multiplex PCR, and TCRdb holds only the in-frame ones, with some missing. This table has roughly 150,000 clones, almost 95% appearing once. Material: peripheral blood, obtained on day 0 of AZD1222 vaccination. The source is an adult in good health. The chain combines TRBV19 with TRBJ1-3, with D unclear. CDR3 in DNA: TGTGCCAGTAGTATCGAAGGATCGTCTGGAAACACCATATATTTT. It translates to CASSIEGSSGNTIYF.